What follows describes a single TCR beta chain. The antigen remains unidentified. The data belong to a study of cytomegalovirus exposure and HLA in healthy donors. This PCR relied on a set of 60 Vbeta primers and 13 Jbeta primers. Assay used: immunoSEQ multiplex PCR; TCRdb lists only in-frame clones, some missing. Its table lists 130,000 or so clones. The donors comprised healthy bone marrow donors. Study results and limitations: Donors belonging to an Asian-associated ancestry cluster reportedly showed fewer N-insertions in productive TCRs than the roughly 670-donor mean, according to what a later analysis found. Previous analysis showed most TCR beta V segments were productive about 87% or about 30% of the time.

CDR3 size: 14 residues. CDR1 and CDR2 from the germline V gene are SGHRS and YFSETQ. V was clipped by 7 bases and J by 2 bases; unmatched bases: 7. The source of this sequence is a woman between 35 and 50 years old in good health and CMV-seropositive. Sequencing input: PBMCs. The chain links TRBV5-1 to TRBJ1-1, with 8 bases aligning to TRBD1. CDR3 DNA: TGCGCCAGCTCTACCGGGACAGGAAACACTGAAGCTTTCTTT. This sequence encodes CASSTGTGNTEAFF.